This T cell receptor (beta chain) was recorded in a study of T cells in Graves' hyperthyroidism and ophthalmopathy. Reasons for excluding patients were uncontrolled infection, other autoimmune disease, pregnancy or lactation. This clonotype was detected many times. The CDR3 is 14 residues long. Trimming at V came to 2 bases and at J to 4 bases, leaving 3 bases not matched to a gene. CDR1 and CDR2 from the germline V gene are GTSNPN and SVGIG (reference sequence). Amplification yielded TCR beta CDR3 regions, with RNA transcripts as the source. The primer set for the first-round RT-PCR of the TCR CDR3 was HTBI. TCRdb processed the multiplex PCR reads anew with MiXCR; each CDR3 protein has one entry. The sample lists 400,000 to 500,000 distinct CDR3 sequences, approximately 14% occurring once.

The source is a woman aged 18-35 years with Graves' hyperthyroidism. This chain connects TRBV30 to TRBJ2-5; 11 nucleotides align to TRBD1. Sequenced material: blood. For the CDR3, the DNA is TGTGCCTGGAGTTGGGGACAGGGGGTAGAGACCCAGTACTTC. Encoded protein: CAWSWGQGVETQYF.